A single sample is the source of the 17 T cell receptor beta chains below, sequenced in a study of T cells in Graves' hyperthyroidism and ophthalmopathy. RNA transcripts gave rise to amplified TCR beta CDR3 regions. TCR CDR3 regions were first amplified by RT-PCR with HTBI primers. TCRdb reanalysed the multiplex PCR reads using MiXCR and keeps one entry per CDR3 protein. In the table there are hundreds of thousands of distinct CDR3 sequences, 15% to 20% of which are singletons. The sequenced sample consisted of blood. The source is a woman aged 25 to 39 with Graves' hyperthyroidism.

This clonotype was counted at least ten times. V usage is TRBV20-1 and J usage is TRBJ1-2; no reliable D call. V was shortened by 5 bases and J by 0 bases, with 16 bases between the two germline ends. This CDR3 region has 15 residues. CDR1 is DFQATT, CDR2 SNEGSKA, per germline (reference sequence). The CDR3, as DNA: TGCAGTGCTGGAGTCCGACGGGGAGCTAACTATGGCTACACCTTC. This translates into CSAGVRRGANYGYTF.

A few counts support this clonotype. The genes are TRBV19 and TRBJ2-1; 8 positions match TRBD2. Germline trimming cut 2 bases from V and 1 base from J; bases unmatched to any gene: 7. Germline CDR1 reads LNHDA; CDR2 reads SQIVND (reference sequence). The length of the CDR3 is 17 residues. The CDR3 spells CASSITSGSRSYNEQFF. CDR3 coding DNA: TGTGCCAGTAGTATAACTAGCGGTAGCCGTTCCTACAATGAGCAGTTCTTC.

This clonotype was detected only a few times. The genes are TRBV25-1 and TRBJ2-2; TRBD1 matches 9 bases. Trimming cost V 8 bases and J 0 bases; bases outside gene matches: 4. This CDR3 is 15 amino acids long. Germline V gene data show CDR1 as MGHDK and CDR2 as SYGVNS. This CDR3 is CASRGTGSNTGELFF. CDR3 bases: TGTGCCAGCCGAGGGACAGGGTCGAACACCGGGGAGCTGTTTTTT. The whole variable domain, remainder taken from reference TRBV25-1 and TRBJ2-2, is EADIYQTPRYLVIGTGKKITLECSQTMGHDKMYWYQQDPGMELHLIHYSYGVNSTEKGDLSSESTVSRIRTEHFPLTLESARPSHTSQYLCASRGTGSNTGELFFGEGSRLTVL.

This clonotype was counted at least ten times. The chain employs TRBV3-1 and TRBJ2-3, with TRBD1 matching over 9 bases. The CDR3 covers 15 residues. The trim removed 4 bases at V and 2 bases at J, leaving 4 bases unmatched. The germline V gene encodes CDR1 LGHDT and CDR2 YNNKEL (reference sequence). CDR3 nucleotide sequence: TGTGCCAGCAGCCCCGGGACAGGGCACACAGATACGCAGTATTTT. Its protein product is CASSPGTGHTDTQYF.

This clonotype occurred a few times. This chain joins TRBV15 and TRBJ2-5; no clear D gene. CDR3 size: 15 residues. Germline CDR1 LNHNV, CDR2 YYDKDF (reference sequence). Trimming cost V 2 bases and J 1 base, with 11 bases left between them. The CDR3 coding sequence is TGTGCCACCAGCAGACCCTCTACGCGCCAAGAGACCCAGTACTTC. Amino acids: CATSRPSTRQETQYF.

Concerning this clonotype itself: The conserved closing phenylalanine or tryptophan is absent in this CDR3, likely reflecting a read error. V usage is TRBV3-1 and J usage is TRBJ1-2; 9 bases are a match to TRBD1. Germline assignment: CDR1 LGHDT and CDR2 YNNKEL (reference sequence). CDR3 length: 14 amino acids. V trimming: 4 bases; J trimming: 8 bases; junction bases outside the gene matches: 8. The CDR3 coding sequence is TGTGCCAGCAGCCTCCCGGGACAGGGTGGAGGCTACACCTCC. Its protein product is CASSLPGQGGGYTS.

This clonotype occurred many times. The J gene is TRBJ2-3, the V gene TRBV10-3, with 10 bases fitting TRBD2. The CDR3 totals 13 residues. Germline lookup yields CDR1 ENHRY and CDR2 SYGVKD. Losses at the gene ends were 8 bases for V and 2 bases for J; bases not matched to a gene: 1. CDR3 nucleotide sequence: TGTGCCATCGGACTAGCGGTCACAGATACGCAGTATTTT. It specifies CAIGLAVTDTQYF.

This clonotype was counted a few times. The J gene is TRBJ1-1, the V gene TRBV6-5; no firm D call. This CDR3 spans 14 amino acids. Germline lookup yields CDR1 MNHEY and CDR2 SVGAGI. V was clipped by 3 bases and J by 1 base, with 9 bases between them. The CDR3 region is CASSYEGGNTEAFF. In DNA form, the CDR3 reads TGTGCCAGCAGTTATGAGGGCGGGAACACTGAAGCTTTCTTT.

This clonotype showed up just a few times. The chain joins TRBV9 to TRBJ2-1; 11 nucleotides agree with TRBD2. Trimming took 2 bases from V and 10 from J; bases not matched to a gene: 14. The CDR3 spans 17 residues. Germline V gene lookup returns CDR1 SGDLS and CDR2 YYNGEE. CDR3 region: CASSVRDSGRALGEQFF. CDR3 bases: TGTGCCAGCAGCGTGCGAGATAGCGGGAGGGCCCTCGGGGAGCAGTTCTTC.

This clonotype has a handful of counts. The chain links TRBV5-1 to TRBJ2-1, with TRBD1 matching over 7 bases. Germline V gene sequence: CDR1 SGHRS, CDR2 YFSETQ. J was trimmed by 1 base and V by 6 bases; bases with no gene match: 10. This CDR3 spans 16 amino acids. Here the CDR3 reads CASTQQGSRSYNEQFF. The CDR3 DNA is TGCGCCAGCACCCAACAGGGGAGCAGGTCCTACAATGAGCAGTTCTTC. Complete variable domain (other parts from reference TRBV5-1 and TRBJ2-1): KAGVTQTPRYLIKTRGQQVTLSCSPISGHRSVSWYQQTPGQGLQFLFEYFSETQRNKGNFPGRFSGRQFSNSRSEMNVSTLELGDSALYLCASTQQGSRSYNEQFFGPGTRLTVL.

Many counts were recorded for this clonotype. The chain employs TRBV29-1 and TRBJ2-5; perhaps TRBD2 as D (6 bases). The CDR3 loop spans 16 amino acids. Germline values: CDR1 SQVTM, CDR2 ANQGSEA. The V and J ends lost 0 bases and 1 base respectively, with 15 bases between them. CDR3 loop: CSVEDLSTSSQETQYF. The CDR3 DNA is TGCAGCGTTGAAGATCTTAGTACTAGCAGCCAAGAGACCCAGTACTTC.

The rearrangement uses TRBV19 and TRBJ2-1; 8 bases match TRBD2. CDR1 and CDR2 (germline): LNHDA, SQIVND (reference sequence). The CDR3 covers 15 residues. V lost 7 bases, J lost 1 base, and 6 bases stayed unmatched. The CDR3 loop is CASTRLASSYNEQFF. CDR3 sequence (DNA): TGTGCCAGTACGCGACTAGCGTCGTCCTACAATGAGCAGTTCTTC.

This clonotype appeared many times. CDR3 DNA sequence: TGCAGTGCTAGAGATCGGGTACTGGGTTATGTCGATGAGCAGTTCTTC. Translated, it gives CSARDRVLGYVDEQFF. The chain couples TRBV20-1 to TRBJ2-1; D remains unclear. The germline gives CDR1 DFQATT, CDR2 SNEGSKA (reference sequence). CDR3 length: 16 residues. V was clipped by 0 bases and J by 8 bases, with 20 bases between them.

J is TRBJ2-6 and V is TRBV7-3; 10 positions match TRBD1. V lost 5 bases, J lost 4 bases, and 8 bases stayed unmatched. In germline, CDR1 is SGHTA, CDR2 FQGTGA. The CDR3 consists of 17 residues. In DNA form, the CDR3 reads TGTGCCAGCAGCCGGGACAGGGGAACGTCCGGGGCCAACGTCCTGACTTTC. It translates to CASSRDRGTSGANVLTF.

This clonotype was observed once. A junction boundary mismatches the germline segment, possibly from a read error. V is TRBV29-1 and J is TRBJ2-7; D tentatively fits TRBD1 or TRBD2 (6 bases each). The CDR3 covers 14 residues. Germline V CDR1 and CDR2: SQVTM, ANQGSEA. The CDR3: CSFEGGRDSYEQYF. CDR3 nucleotides: TGCAGCTTTGAAGGGGGGCGGGACTCCTACGAGCAGTACTTC.

Only a few counts were recorded for this clonotype. The gene calls are TRBV4-2 and TRBJ2-7, with TRBD2 identical over 7 bases. The CDR3 loop spans 14 amino acids. Germline trimming cut 4 bases from V and 9 bases from J; bases unmatched to any gene: 12. Germline lookup yields CDR1 LGHNA and CDR2 YNFKEQ. The CDR3 region is CASSRGGRDLGQYF. As DNA, the CDR3 is TGTGCCAGCAGCCGGGGGGGACGCGACCTGGGGCAGTACTTC.

This clonotype was detected many times. The junction departs from the called germline gene at one end, perhaps through a read error. This chain links TRBV5-1 with TRBJ2-3; possibly TRBD1 for D (6 bases). This CDR3 is built from 14 residues. CDR1 is SGHRS, CDR2 YFSETQ, per germline. The CDR3 reads CASSLQGGTDTQYF. The DNA for the CDR3 is TGTGCCAGCAGCCTACAGGGCGGCACAGATACGCAGTATTTT.